This T cell receptor beta chain originates from a study of T-cell memory formation after mild COVID-19. The CDR3 consists of 14 residues. V was shortened by 4 bases and J by 6 bases, with 13 bases between the two germline ends. The germline V gene encodes CDR1 SGHRS and CDR2 YFSETQ. One entry per CDR3 protein results from TCRdb running MiXCR on the 5' RACE reads. The table has 300,000 to 350,000 distinct CDR3 sequences, 19% seen once. V is TRBV5-1 and J is TRBJ2-2, with D uncertain. The receptor was isolated from a man aged 18 to 30 who had mild COVID-19 (a few samples of this study predate the infection). Cell type and time point are not known. The specimen was PBMCs or a T cell subset sorted from them (not recorded which). CDR3: CASSLGRLAGELFF. CDR3 nucleotides: TGCGCCAGCAGCCTCGGTCGACTGGCCGGGGAGCTGTTTTTT.